This T cell receptor (beta chain) was sequenced in a study of T cells after yellow fever vaccination (dated by TCRdb to about 2019). Notes on the research overall: The SMART-Seq v4 Ultra Low Input RNA kit was used to prepare libraries from fractions with low cell numbers. Blood was drawn at multiple timepoints before and after primary and secondary immunization, with bulk PBMC replicates and cell subsets isolated. Two healthy male donors made up the cohort, one aged 18 to 29 years and the other aged 30 to 40 years. Bulk TCR alpha and beta repertoires were sequenced longitudinally to track T-cell clones before and after primary and booster YFV17D yellow fever vaccination. The paper as a whole reports these results and caveats: Because the study included only a couple of donors, the extent to which the findings can be generalized is limited. After the booster, most of the clones that had expanded following primary vaccination were detected again (almost 98% of CD4 and 85% to 90% of CD8), which suggests that memory was broadly maintained. Because abundant contaminating clonotypes from the bulk population could be contained in FACS-sorted repertoires, computational filtering was required. The secondary T-cell response was weaker than the primary response but faster, peaking on day 5 instead of day 15. A small share of clonotypes was detected in both CD4 and CD8 compartments, with the overlap likely arising from convergent recombination.

At least ten counts were recorded for this clonotype. The antigen it binds to is not known. Base quality data are lacking; no much larger clone is found one base away. TCR cDNA was synthesized by 5'RACE template switching, which introduced a universal primer site and unique molecular identifiers. Priming of cDNA synthesis was performed from both the TCR alpha and TCR beta constant segments. Library amplification involved two PCR steps, and the second step added sample barcodes and sequencing adapters. Sequencing of the libraries was done on either Illumina HiSeq 2500 (2x100 bp) or NovaSeq (2x150 bp). Under the source paper's analysis protocol: MIGEC handled demultiplexing of reads and collapsing into UMI consensus sequences, while MiXCR performed V(D)J alignment. Using edgeR on replicate PBMC samples, clonotypes were called vaccine-responding if FDR was below 0.01 and the log2 fold change was above 5 up to day 15. Each bulk clonotype was labeled CD4 or CD8 based on which sequenced repertoire, CD4 or CD8, contained the clonotype at higher abundance. TCRdb reprocessed the public reads (quality trimming at Q25 with fastp, clone calling with MiXCR) and kept in-frame beta chains. Rows with a matching CDR3 protein are joined into one entry that keeps the most common DNA and genes. These V and J calls rely on TCRdb rather than the paper's analysis. The sample table records under 90,000 distinct CDR3 sequences; more than 6.5% of these occur just once. In total, the top ten clones hold about 40% of the sample.

V ends up 3 bases short and J 4 bases short, with an unmatched junction base count of 12. Including cysteine and phenylalanine, the CDR3 has 16 amino acids. Left in the record is the CDR3 DNA by itself, 48 bases read in frame from the first base. The germline V gene encodes CDR1 SGHNT and CDR2 YYREEE (reference sequence). In light of the paper, this sample's treatment or condition label describes: live attenuated yellow fever vaccine strain. PBMCs were isolated from peripheral blood using a standard Ficoll-Paque protocol. Dynabeads CD4 and CD8 positive selection kits were used to isolate CD4 and CD8 T-cell fractions. RNA was extracted with TriZol from bulk PBMCs, CD4 and CD8 fractions, and dextramer-positive and dextramer-negative fractions.

The TCR originated in a man aged 18 to 30 who received the YFV17D yellow fever vaccine. The chain uses TRBV5-4 and TRBJ2-7; TRBD2 matches 8 bases in the middle. The sequenced sample was CD8+ T cells sorted from PBMCs, obtained around 45 days after the first yellow fever vaccination. The CDR3: CASSSNPGLGIYEQYF. The DNA sequence is given as TGTGCCAGCAGCTCCAACCCGGGACTAGGAATTTACGAGCAGTACTTC.